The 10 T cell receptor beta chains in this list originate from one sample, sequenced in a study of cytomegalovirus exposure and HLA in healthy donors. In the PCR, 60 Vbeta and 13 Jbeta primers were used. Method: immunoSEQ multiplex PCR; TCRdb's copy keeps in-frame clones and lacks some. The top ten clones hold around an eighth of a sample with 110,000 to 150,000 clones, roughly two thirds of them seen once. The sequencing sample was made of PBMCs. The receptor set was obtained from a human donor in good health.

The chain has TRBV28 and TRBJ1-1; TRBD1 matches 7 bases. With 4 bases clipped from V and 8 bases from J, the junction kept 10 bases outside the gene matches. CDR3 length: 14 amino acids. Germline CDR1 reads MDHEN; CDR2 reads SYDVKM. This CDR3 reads CASSSPDLRGEAFF. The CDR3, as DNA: TGTGCCAGCAGTTCCCCGGACCTCAGGGGGGAAGCTTTCTTT.

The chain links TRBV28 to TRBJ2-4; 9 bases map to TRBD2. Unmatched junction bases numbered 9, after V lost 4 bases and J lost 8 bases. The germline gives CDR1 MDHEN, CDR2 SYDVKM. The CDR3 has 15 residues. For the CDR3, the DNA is TGTGCCAGCAGTTCCCTTGCGGGGGGGTTGGACATTCAGTACTTC. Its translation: CASSSLAGGLDIQYF.

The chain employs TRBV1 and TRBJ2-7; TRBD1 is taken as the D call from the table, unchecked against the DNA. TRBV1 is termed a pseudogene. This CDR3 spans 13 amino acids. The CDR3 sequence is CTYTGGKVYEQYF. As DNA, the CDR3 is TGCACTTACACAGGGGGGAAGGTCTACGAGCAGTACTTC.

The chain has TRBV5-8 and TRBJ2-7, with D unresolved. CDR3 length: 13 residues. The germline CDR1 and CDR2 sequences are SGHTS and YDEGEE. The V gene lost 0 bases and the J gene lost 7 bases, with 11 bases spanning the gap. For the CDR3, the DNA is TGTGCCAGCAGCTTGGCCTCAGCGAGGGAGCAGTACTTC. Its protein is CASSLASAREQYF. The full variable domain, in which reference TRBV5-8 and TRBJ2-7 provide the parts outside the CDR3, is EAGVTQSPTHLIKTRGQQATLRCSPISGHTSVYWYQQALGLGLQFLLWYDEGEERNRGNFPPRFSGRQFPNYSSELNVNALELEDSALYLCASSLASAREQYFGPGTRLTVT.

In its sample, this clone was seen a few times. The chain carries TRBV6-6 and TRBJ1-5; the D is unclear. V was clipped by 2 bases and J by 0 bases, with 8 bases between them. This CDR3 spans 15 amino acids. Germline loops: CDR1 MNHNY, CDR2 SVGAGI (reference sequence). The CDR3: CASSYRGYSNQPQHF. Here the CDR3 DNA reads TGTGCCAGCAGTTACCGGGGATATAGCAATCAGCCCCAGCATTTT.

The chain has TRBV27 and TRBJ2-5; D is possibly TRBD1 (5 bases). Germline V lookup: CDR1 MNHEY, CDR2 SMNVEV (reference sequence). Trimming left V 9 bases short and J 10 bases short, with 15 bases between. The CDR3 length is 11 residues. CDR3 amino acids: CASGHGRVQYF. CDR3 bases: TGTGCCAGTGGACACGGTAGGGTCCAGTACTTC.

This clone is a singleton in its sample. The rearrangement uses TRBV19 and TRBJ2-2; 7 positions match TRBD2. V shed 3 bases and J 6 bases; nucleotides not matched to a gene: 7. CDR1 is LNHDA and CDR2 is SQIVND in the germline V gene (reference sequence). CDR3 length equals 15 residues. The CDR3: CASSILSRGAGELFF. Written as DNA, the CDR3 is TGTGCCAGTAGTATCTTAAGTCGGGGGGCCGGGGAGCTGTTTTTT.

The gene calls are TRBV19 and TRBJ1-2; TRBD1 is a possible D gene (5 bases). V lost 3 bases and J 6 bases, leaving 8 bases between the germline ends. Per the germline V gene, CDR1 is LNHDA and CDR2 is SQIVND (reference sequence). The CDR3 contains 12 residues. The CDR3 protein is CASSMLGDGYTF. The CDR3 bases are TGTGCCAGTAGTATGTTAGGGGATGGCTACACCTTC.

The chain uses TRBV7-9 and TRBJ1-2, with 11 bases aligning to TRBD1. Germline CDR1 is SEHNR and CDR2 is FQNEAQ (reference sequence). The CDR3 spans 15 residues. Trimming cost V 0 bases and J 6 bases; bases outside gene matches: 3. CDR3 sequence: CASSLARTGGDGYTF. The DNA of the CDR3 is TGTGCCAGCAGCTTAGCCCGGACAGGGGGCGATGGCTACACCTTC.

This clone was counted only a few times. The CDR3 bases are TGTGCCAGCAGCTTAGGCTACGGGACAGGGGGTGAAAAACTGTTTTTT. Translation: CASSLGYGTGGEKLFF. V gene TRBV7-2 combines with J gene TRBJ1-4; TRBD1 agrees at 11 bases. After removal of 1 base from V and 7 bases from J, the junction contained 5 bases not matched to a gene. The CDR3 contains 16 residues. Germline CDR1 SGHTA, CDR2 FQGNSA.